Presented here are 28 T cell receptor beta chains from one specimen sequenced in a study of T cells in Graves' hyperthyroidism and ophthalmopathy. TCR beta CDR3 regions were amplified from RNA. TCR CDR3 underwent first-round RT-PCR with the HTBI primer set. A single record per CDR3 protein comes from TCRdb applying MiXCR to the multiplex PCR reads. Of about 720,000 distinct CDR3 sequences in the sample, over 15% are singletons; the top ten hold over 15%. The sample taken for sequencing was blood. The receptors come from a woman between 45 and 60 years old with Graves' hyperthyroidism that later progressed to Graves' ophthalmopathy.

The rearrangement uses TRBV20-1 and TRBJ2-2, with 7 bases identical to TRBD1. V lost 0 bases, J lost 0 bases, and 4 bases stayed unmatched. Per the germline V gene, CDR1 is DFQATT and CDR2 is SNEGSKA (reference sequence). This CDR3 contains 16 residues. CDR3 loop: CSARDKGQANTGELFF. CDR3 bases: TGCAGTGCTAGAGATAAAGGACAGGCGAACACCGGGGAGCTGTTTTTT.

A remark on this clonotype: A single base separates this from a much larger clone, so it may be a read error. The CDR3 does not close with the conserved phenylalanine or tryptophan, likely indicating a read error. No DNA is shown, since the ends of the CDR3 on it are uncertain; the CDR3 is the one TCRdb lists. J is TRBJ1-2 and V is TRBV12-3 or TRBV12-4; the table gives TRBD1 as D, unverified against the DNA. The CDR3 spans 14 amino acids, including both terminal residues. The CDR3 spells CASSLPGQNYGHTL.

The table lists this clonotype with many counts. The chain joins TRBV11-2 to TRBJ1-2; 7 nucleotides line up with TRBD1. The CDR3 has 15 amino acids. V was clipped by 2 bases and J by 4 bases; unmatched bases: 7. Germline CDR1 SGHAT, CDR2 FQNNGV. The CDR3, as DNA: TGTGCCAGCAGCTTACAAGGGGGCGTGAGCTATGGCTACACCTTC. Translation: CASSLQGGVSYGYTF.

This clonotype has ten or more counts. The V call is TRBV5-5, the J call TRBJ2-6; perhaps TRBD1 as D (6 bases). V gave up 7 bases and J gave up 4 bases, with 12 bases separating them. The CDR3 totals 14 residues. Germline CDR1 and CDR2: SGHKS and YYEKEE (reference sequence). The CDR3 coding sequence is TGTGCCAGCGGGGACATGTCCGGGGCCAACGTCCTGACTTTC. Its translation: CASGDMSGANVLTF.

V is TRBV29-1 and J is TRBJ2-7; D may be TRBD1 (5 bases). The CDR3 has 13 residues. The germline gives CDR1 SQVTM, CDR2 ANQGSEA. V lost 7 bases and J 0 bases, leaving 13 bases between the germline ends. The CDR3 DNA sequence: TGCAGCGCTAGACAGCTACCCTCCTACGAGCAGTACTTC. This gives the protein CSARQLPSYEQYF.

This clonotype was counted ten times or more. This chain uses TRBV30 with TRBJ2-5; tentative D call: TRBD1 (6 bases). Trimming cost V 3 bases and J 0 bases, with 14 bases left between them. The CDR3 contains 15 residues. CDR1 GTSNPN and CDR2 SVGIG come from the germline V gene (reference sequence). The CDR3 DNA reads TGTGCCTGGAGACTGGGGGCCGAGTACCAAGAGACCCAGTACTTC. Protein product: CAWRLGAEYQETQYF.

This clonotype was counted at least ten times. The V call is TRBV3-1, the J call TRBJ2-3, with 7 bases aligning to TRBD1. The V gene's germline CDR1 is LGHDT and CDR2 YNNKEL (reference sequence). V gave up 3 bases and J gave up 7 bases; unmatched junction bases: 10. The length of the CDR3 is 15 residues. CDR3 in amino acids: CASSQLGQPFNTQYF. The CDR3 bases are TGTGCCAGCAGCCAGCTGGGACAGCCATTTAATACGCAGTATTTT.

The table lists this clonotype with a count of one. The rearrangement links TRBV20-1 to TRBJ1-1; 9 bases line up with TRBD1. The CDR3 extends over 15 amino acids. J lost 3 bases, V lost 0 bases, and 5 bases had no gene match. CDR1 is DFQATT and CDR2 is SNEGSKA in the germline V gene (reference sequence). CDR3 amino acids: CSARERTGVDTEAFF. For the CDR3, the DNA is TGCAGTGCTAGAGAACGGACAGGGGTCGACACTGAAGCTTTCTTT.

There are a few counts of this clonotype. The J gene is TRBJ2-2, the V gene TRBV12-3 or TRBV12-4; no clear D gene. Trimming shortened V by 7 bases and J by 2 bases, and 5 bases separated the two germline ends. CDR3 length equals 12 residues. In DNA, the CDR3 is TGTGCCAGCACCCCAAACACCGGGGAGCTGTTTTTT. This sequence encodes CASTPNTGELFF.

The V and J genes are TRBV18 and TRBJ1-5; possibly TRBD1 for D (6 bases). The CDR3 has 14 residues. The germline CDR1 and CDR2 sequences are KGHSH and LQKENI. The germline V and J ends were trimmed by 5 bases and 9 bases, with 17 bases remaining between them. The CDR3 nucleotides are TGTGCCAGCTCATCCCAACAGGGATTAGGGCCCCAGCATTTT. It specifies CASSSQQGLGPQHF.

A few counts support this clonotype. The V and J genes are TRBV5-1 and TRBJ1-5; TRBD1 aligns across 10 bases. V shed 5 bases and J 7 bases; nucleotides not matched to a gene: 9. Germline CDR1 reads SGHRS; CDR2 reads YFSETQ. The CDR3 consists of 15 residues. The CDR3 DNA reads as TGCGCCAGCAGACCAAAGACAGGGGGCGACCAGCCCCAGCATTTT. As protein: CASRPKTGGDQPQHF.

Worth noting for this clonotype: This clone may be a read error of a much larger clone one base away. This likely comes from a read error, as the CDR3 has no conserved phenylalanine or tryptophan at its end. Here the CDR3 reads CASSPPRLVRGGELFL. DNA of the CDR3: TGCGCCAGCAGCCCCCCACGACTAGTTCGTGGCGGGGAGCTGTTTCTT. The genes are TRBV4-1 and TRBJ2-2; tentative D call: TRBD2 (6 bases). Germline loops: CDR1 MGHRA, CDR2 YSYEKL. V lost 4 bases, J lost 7 bases, and 19 bases lay in between. This CDR3 spans 16 amino acids.

The V call is TRBV6-4, the J call TRBJ1-1, with TRBD1 as a possible D gene (6 bases). The CDR3 runs 16 residues. The germline gives CDR1 MRHNA, CDR2 SNTAGT. The V end was cut by 5 bases, the J end by 1 base, with 17 bases between. The CDR3 loop is CASSYGAGAWNTEAFF. The CDR3 nucleotides read TGTGCCAGCAGTTACGGCGCGGGGGCGTGGAACACTGAAGCTTTCTTT.

This clonotype was seen ten or more times. V gene TRBV5-1 combines with J gene TRBJ2-3; D may be TRBD2 (6 bases). Germline CDR1 is SGHRS and CDR2 is YFSETQ. The CDR3 is 15 residues long. With 4 bases removed from V and 1 base from J, the gap between germline ends came to 13 bases. The CDR3 coding sequence is TGCGCCAGCAGCGTCCGGGACTTGGGCACAGATACGCAGTATTTT. This codes for CASSVRDLGTDTQYF.

The chain couples TRBV15 to TRBJ1-3; D gene unclear. The CDR3 spans 15 residues. Trimming removed 0 bases from V and 4 bases from J, with 10 bases in between. Germline-derived CDR1 and CDR2 are LNHNV and YYDKDF (reference sequence). The CDR3 nucleotides are TGTGCCACCAGCAGAGACAGGAATTTCGGAAACACCATATATTTT. It specifies CATSRDRNFGNTIYF. The whole variable domain, filled in from reference TRBV15 and TRBJ1-3, reads DAMVIQNPRYQVTQFGKPVTLSCSQTLNHNVMYWYQQKSSQAPKLLFHYYDKDFNNEADTPDNFQSRRPNTSFCFLDIRSPGLGDTAMYLCATSRDRNFGNTIYFGEGSWLTVV.

Turning to this clonotype: A much larger clone is a single base away; this may be a read error. V usage is TRBV6-9 and J usage is TRBJ1-1; possibly TRBD1 for D (5 bases). CDR3 length equals 12 residues. The germline V gene encodes CDR1 MNHGY and CDR2 SVAAGI. DNA for the CDR3: TGTGCCAGCAGTTCAGGGAAGACTGAAGCTCTCTTT. Translation: CASSSGKTEALF.

This CDR3 is CSVVRGPTNEKLFF. CDR3 nucleotides: TGCAGCGTTGTCAGGGGGCCAACTAATGAAAAACTGTTTTTT. This chain joins TRBV29-1 and TRBJ1-4; 8 bases are a match to TRBD1. The length of the CDR3 is 14 residues. The V gene end was trimmed by 4 bases and the J gene end by 0 bases; junction bases not matched to a gene: 1. Germline values: CDR1 SQVTM, CDR2 ANQGSEA.

This clonotype appeared many times. This sequence joins TRBV6-1 and TRBJ2-7; a possible D gene is TRBD2 (5 bases). This CDR3 contains 13 residues. The germline V and J ends were trimmed by 7 bases and 3 bases, with 13 bases remaining between them. The V gene's germline CDR1 is MNHNS and CDR2 SASEGT. CDR3 region: CASTEAGNYEQYF. CDR3 DNA sequence: TGTGCCAGCACGGAGGCCGGGAACTACGAGCAGTACTTC.

This clonotype was seen a few times. The J gene is TRBJ1-4, the V gene TRBV6-5, with 9 bases aligning to TRBD1. Germline values: CDR1 MNHEY, CDR2 SVGAGI. The CDR3 runs 15 residues. The V segment lost 0 bases and the J segment 7 bases; nucleotides outside the gene matches: 3. CDR3 in DNA: TGTGCCAGCAGTTACTCACAGGGGGCGGGTGAAAAACTGTTTTTT. Amino acid sequence: CASSYSQGAGEKLFF.

CDR3 region: CASSQVLGNNQPQHF. CDR3 bases: TGCGCCAGCAGCCAAGTATTAGGGAACAATCAGCCCCAGCATTTT. The chain combines TRBV4-1 with TRBJ1-5; no firm D call. In germline, CDR1 is MGHRA, CDR2 YSYEKL. V was cut by 1 base and J by 3 bases, with 10 bases left in between. This CDR3 has 15 amino acids.

The CDR3 sequence is CATWGVGDYGYTF. CDR3 nucleotides: TGTGCCACCTGGGGGGTCGGTGACTATGGCTACACCTTC. V and J are TRBV27 and TRBJ1-2; the D gene is possibly TRBD1 (5 bases). CDR1 is MNHEY, CDR2 SMNVEV, per germline (reference sequence). The CDR3 covers 13 residues. V shed 10 bases and J shed 3 bases, with 15 bases lying between them.

The sample holds a few counts of this clonotype. The J gene is TRBJ1-2, the V gene TRBV6-1; TRBD1 matches 8 bases. V shed 6 bases, J shed 3 bases, and the junction held 9 bases outside the gene matches. The CDR3 is 15 amino acids. The germline V gene has CDR1 MNHNS and CDR2 SASEGT. The CDR3, as DNA: TGTGCCAGCAGGCTTTCCCGGACAGGGTACTATGGCTACACCTTC. This gives the protein CASRLSRTGYYGYTF.

The chain carries TRBV6-5 and TRBJ2-5, with TRBD2 identical over 8 bases. V lost 6 bases to trimming and J lost 5 bases; unmatched junction nucleotides: 8. The CDR3 is made up of 14 amino acids. The V gene's germline CDR1 is MNHEY and CDR2 SVGAGI. The CDR3 DNA reads TGTGCCAGCAGCCCCGGGGGACTAGGGGAGACCCAGTACTTC. It specifies CASSPGGLGETQYF.

The rearrangement links TRBV20-1 to TRBJ1-1, with 10 positions matching TRBD1. V lost 5 bases, J lost 4 bases, and 4 bases stayed unmatched. This CDR3 comprises 13 residues. Germline V gene data show CDR1 as DFQATT and CDR2 as SNEGSKA (reference sequence). CDR3 DNA: TGCAGTGCTTGGACAGGGGGAGGCACTGAAGCTTTCTTT. This gives the protein CSAWTGGGTEAFF.

This clonotype was counted many times. The chain links TRBV3-1 to TRBJ1-1; no definite D call. The CDR3 extends over 12 amino acids. Germline-derived CDR1 and CDR2 are LGHDT and YNNKEL (reference sequence). Trimming took off 4 bases at V and 5 bases at J, with 8 bases between the two ends. CDR3 sequence: CASSLRQTEAFF. The CDR3 DNA is TGTGCCAGCAGCCTCCGGCAAACTGAAGCTTTCTTT.

The table lists this clonotype with many counts. V gene TRBV12-3 or TRBV12-4 combines with J gene TRBJ1-1; D is unclear. Trimming took 3 bases from V and 3 from J, leaving 17 bases between them. The CDR3 is 16 residues long. The CDR3 nucleotides read TGTGCCAGCAGTTTTGAGGCAGCGAGACTGGACACTGAAGCTTTCTTT. It translates to CASSFEAARLDTEAFF.

This chain links TRBV12-3 or TRBV12-4 with TRBJ1-1; D is possibly TRBD1 (6 bases). CDR3 size: 14 residues. The V and J ends lost 5 bases and 7 bases respectively, with 17 bases between them. The CDR3 loop reads CASSRPAQGREAFF. Here the CDR3 DNA reads TGTGCCAGCAGTCGCCCGGCACAGGGCCGTGAAGCTTTCTTT.

This clonotype has at least ten counts. The chain couples TRBV12-3 or TRBV12-4 to TRBJ1-1; D unresolved. V lost 4 bases to trimming and J lost 3 bases, with 12 bases between them. The length of the CDR3 is 14 residues. The CDR3 loop is CASSSSHWDTEAFF. The CDR3 DNA sequence: TGTGCCAGCAGTTCCTCCCACTGGGACACTGAAGCTTTCTTT.